The 11 T cell receptor beta chains below all came from one sample that was sequenced in a study of cytomegalovirus exposure and HLA in healthy donors (dated by TCRdb to about 2017). Library method: the immunoSEQ multiplex PCR assay. For the multiplex PCR, a mixture combining 60 forward primers for TCR Vbeta segments and 13 reverse primers for TCR Jbeta segments was used. The immuneACCESS repertoire file appears here via TCRdb, limited to in-frame rearrangements. These files lack a portion of the clones; in checked studies, under half of the deficit traces to unresolved V genes, and the cause of the others is not known. This sample is represented by about 38,000 clones; roughly 89% of them were singletons. The biggest ten clones account for 9.5% to 12% of the sample. The material sequenced was PBMCs. These receptors all stem from a woman between 35 and 50 years old in good health and CMV-seropositive.

The chain couples TRBV2 to TRBJ2-6; 9 bases map to TRBD1. The J segment lost 0 bases and the V segment lost 6 bases, leaving 3 bases of the junction unmatched. Germline V gene data show CDR1 as SNHLY and CDR2 as FYNNEI. The CDR3 contains 16 residues. The CDR3 is CASSETGGSGANVLTF. The CDR3 region has the DNA TGTGCCAGCAGCGAGACAGGGGGCTCTGGGGCCAACGTCCTGACTTTC.

This clone was found a few times. At one end the junction does not follow the germline gene, possibly because of a read error. This chain connects TRBV7-9 to TRBJ2-7, with 8 bases matching TRBD1. The CDR3 contains 15 residues. Germline loops: CDR1 SEHNR, CDR2 FQNEAQ (reference sequence). CDR3 nucleotide sequence: TGTTCCAGCAGCTTAAAAAGGACAGGGTCGGACGAGCAGTACTTC. Its translation: CSSSLKRTGSDEQYF.

The rearrangement links TRBV4-1 to TRBJ2-2; D ambiguous. The ends were cut back, 1 base at V and 1 base at J, with 10 bases in the middle. There are 16 residues in the CDR3. Germline CDR1 and CDR2: MGHRA and YSYEKL. CDR3 nucleotides: TGCGCCAGCAGCCAAGTTTTCTCGGGGAACACCGGGGAGCTGTTTTTT. Protein product: CASSQVFSGNTGELFF.

The chain combines TRBV5-1 with TRBJ2-7; TRBD1 matches 7 bases. The V gene's germline CDR1 is SGHRS and CDR2 YFSETQ. There are 15 residues in the CDR3. V was pared by 0 bases and J by 1 base, with 4 bases of the junction left unmatched. In DNA form, the CDR3 reads TGCGCCAGCAGCTTGGCCGGACAGGAGTCCTACGAGCAGTACTTC. It specifies CASSLAGQESYEQYF.

The chain couples TRBV6-6 to TRBJ1-4, with D possibly TRBD1 on 5 matching bases. The CDR3 consists of 15 residues. V was clipped by 2 bases and J by 3 bases, with 10 bases between them. CDR1 MNHNY and CDR2 SVGAGI come from the germline V gene (reference sequence). CDR3 bases: TGTGCCAGCAGTTACGTGGCAGGGTCTAATGAAAAACTGTTTTTT. Translation: CASSYVAGSNEKLFF.

The V gene is TRBV18, the J gene TRBJ1-5, with D maybe TRBD1 (6 bases). Between the trimmed V and J ends, which lost 4 bases and 3 bases, there was a span of 13 bases. Germline CDR1 reads KGHSH; CDR2 reads LQKENI. This CDR3 has 15 amino acids. The CDR3 nucleotides read TGTGCCAGCTCACTAGAAACAGGGTTCAATCAGCCCCAGCATTTT. It encodes CASSLETGFNQPQHF.

V usage is TRBV19 and J usage is TRBJ2-7; TRBD1 aligns across 9 bases. Unmatched junction bases numbered 4, after V lost 4 bases and J lost 3 bases. This CDR3 comprises 14 residues. CDR1 and CDR2 (germline): LNHDA, SQIVND (reference sequence). The CDR3 coding sequence is TGTGCCAGTAGTACCGGGACAGGGAGCTACGAGCAGTACTTC. Translated, it gives CASSTGTGSYEQYF.

The genes are TRBV6-6 and TRBJ1-5; D gene unclear. V shed 2 bases and J shed 2 bases, with 13 bases lying between them. The CDR3 is 16 residues long. Germline values: CDR1 MNHNY, CDR2 SVGAGI (reference sequence). CDR3 region: CASSYTAGMGNQPQHF. The CDR3 nucleotides are TGTGCCAGCAGTTACACCGCGGGTATGGGCAATCAGCCCCAGCATTTT.

Here the CDR3 DNA reads TGCGCCAGCACGGCCGCAGGGGGCTCGGGCACTGAAGCTTTCTTT. Translated, it gives CASTAAGGSGTEAFF. J is TRBJ1-1 and V is TRBV5-1, with 8 nucleotides matching TRBD1. J lost 4 bases, V lost 6 bases, and 11 bases had no gene match. Germline lookup yields CDR1 SGHRS and CDR2 YFSETQ. There are 15 residues in the CDR3.

This sequence joins TRBV7-2 and TRBJ2-3, with 11 bases identical to TRBD2. CDR1 and CDR2 (germline): SGHTA, FQGNSA. The CDR3 contains 16 residues. After removal of 4 bases from V and 5 bases from J, the junction contained 8 bases not matched to a gene. CDR3 coding DNA: TGTGCCAGCAGCTGGGGGCCTAGCGGGGGGCTAGATACGCAGTATTTT. Encoded protein: CASSWGPSGGLDTQYF.

The sample holds one count of this clone. The chain carries TRBV6-1 and TRBJ1-2, with D unresolved. Trimming stripped 3 bases from V and 4 bases from J, with 6 bases between. Germline CDR1 reads MNHNS; CDR2 reads SASEGT. This CDR3 region has 12 residues. This CDR3 is CASSDSVYGYTF. The CDR3 coding sequence is TGTGCCAGCAGTGACAGTGTCTATGGCTACACCTTC.